The 11 T cell receptor beta chains below all came from one sample that was sequenced in a study of STAT5B mutations in CD4+ large granular lymphocyte leukemia (dated by TCRdb to 2021 to 2024). Libraries were made using the immunoSEQ multiplex PCR assay. Not all clones reach the TCRdb copy of this immuneACCESS table, which keeps in-frame sequences only. Checked studies attribute under half of the gap to unresolved V genes and leave the rest unexplained. The sample profile shows 20,000 to 25,000 clones; 74% of them were found once. In total, the top ten clones hold about 9.8% of the sample. The sample was CD4+ T cells from blood buffy coats. These receptors originate from a human donor in good health.

This rearrangement joins TRBV5-4 to TRBJ1-1; D unclear. CDR1 SGHNT and CDR2 YYREEE come from the germline V gene (reference sequence). CDR3 size: 16 residues. Trimming left V 4 bases short and J 1 base short, with 17 bases between. The CDR3 sequence: CASSPRAGVPNTEAFF. The CDR3 nucleotides read TGTGCCAGCAGCCCAAGAGCAGGAGTTCCGAACACTGAAGCTTTCTTT.

The rearrangement uses TRBV5-1 and TRBJ2-1, with 13 positions matching TRBD2. This CDR3 is built from 16 residues. CDR1 is SGHRS, CDR2 YFSETQ, per germline. Trimming at V came to 4 bases and at J to 3 bases, leaving 4 bases not matched to a gene. CDR3 nucleotides: TGCGCCAGCAGCCCCGGGACTAGCGGGGTCTACAATGAGCAGTTCTTC. Protein sequence: CASSPGTSGVYNEQFF.

The chain joins TRBV7-2 to TRBJ1-2; D unresolved. The CDR3 covers 14 residues. The V end lost 1 base, the J end lost 4 bases, and 10 bases lay between the germline ends. CDR1 is SGHTA and CDR2 is FQGNSA in the germline V gene. Here the CDR3 DNA reads TGTGCCAGCAGCTTAGAAGGTGTCCTCTATGGCTACACCTTC. Translating gives CASSLEGVLYGYTF.

This chain links TRBV11-2 with TRBJ2-5; D might be TRBD2 (6 bases). Per germline, CDR1 SGHAT and CDR2 FQNNGV. The CDR3 contains 15 residues. With 5 bases removed from V and 5 bases from J, the gap between germline ends came to 18 bases. The CDR3 DNA reads TGTGCCAGCAGCGCGCGGGGCCCAACTTACGAGACCCAGTACTTC. This codes for CASSARGPTYETQYF.

Concerning this clone: In the same sample, other DNA sequences code for this CDR3. This rearrangement joins TRBV28 to TRBJ1-6; D is ambiguous. This CDR3 is built from 13 residues. CDR1 and CDR2 from the germline V gene are MDHEN and SYDVKM. V lost 1 base and J lost 7, with 5 bases in between. The DNA for the CDR3 is TGTGCCAGCAGTTTATTCAGGAATTCACCCCTCCACTTT. Its protein product is CASSLFRNSPLHF.

This clone was recorded a few times. V gene TRBV27 combines with J gene TRBJ1-4; D unresolved. Germline V lookup: CDR1 MNHEY, CDR2 SMNVEV (reference sequence). Trimming shortened V by 3 bases and J by 7 bases, and 12 bases separated the two germline ends. This CDR3 contains 14 residues. In nucleotides, the CDR3 is TGTGCCAGCAGTTTGTCCGGGATTGGTGAAAAACTGTTTTTT. It yields the protein CASSLSGIGEKLFF.

V usage is TRBV11-2 and J usage is TRBJ1-5, with D hard to call. The CDR3 covers 14 residues. CDR1 is SGHAT and CDR2 is FQNNGV in the germline V gene. V dropped 1 base and J dropped 6 bases, with 10 bases sitting between them. The CDR3 here is CASSLGPAGQPQHF. The CDR3 DNA follows: TGTGCCAGCAGCTTAGGTCCCGCCGGTCAGCCCCAGCATTTT.

The rearrangement uses TRBV6-5 and TRBJ2-3; TRBD2 matches at 7 bases. The V and J ends lost 3 bases and 0 bases, in that order; junction bases with no gene match: 6. This CDR3 region has 16 residues. Per the germline V gene, CDR1 is MNHEY and CDR2 is SVGAGI. The CDR3 nucleotides are TGTGCCAGCAGTTATAATGGGGGGGAGAGCACAGATACGCAGTATTTT. Amino acids: CASSYNGGESTDTQYF.

The chain uses TRBV27 and TRBJ2-5; a possible D gene is TRBD2 (5 bases). Trimming took off 6 bases at V and 4 bases at J, with 15 bases between the two ends. The V gene's germline CDR1 is MNHEY and CDR2 SMNVEV (reference sequence). The CDR3 runs to 14 residues. The CDR3 DNA reads TGTGCCAGCAGCCGGTCGGGGTTAGGAGAGACCCAGTACTTC. Translation: CASSRSGLGETQYF.

In DNA form, the CDR3 reads TGTGCCAGCAGTTTATTTTTGGGGGATCTAAACTATGGCTACACCTTC. Amino acids: CASSLFLGDLNYGYTF. This chain links TRBV28 with TRBJ1-2; TRBD1 might be the D (5 bases). Trimming removed 1 base from V and 2 bases from J, with 14 bases in between. CDR1 and CDR2 (germline): MDHEN, SYDVKM. CDR3 length equals 16 residues.

This rearrangement joins TRBV18 to TRBJ1-5; the D is unclear. V was clipped by 2 bases and J by 2 bases, with 4 bases between them. The CDR3 runs to 13 residues. Per the germline V gene, CDR1 is KGHSH and CDR2 is LQKENI. The CDR3 DNA is TGTGCCAGCTCACCATCGGGCAATCAGCCCCAGCATTTT. Translating it yields CASSPSGNQPQHF.